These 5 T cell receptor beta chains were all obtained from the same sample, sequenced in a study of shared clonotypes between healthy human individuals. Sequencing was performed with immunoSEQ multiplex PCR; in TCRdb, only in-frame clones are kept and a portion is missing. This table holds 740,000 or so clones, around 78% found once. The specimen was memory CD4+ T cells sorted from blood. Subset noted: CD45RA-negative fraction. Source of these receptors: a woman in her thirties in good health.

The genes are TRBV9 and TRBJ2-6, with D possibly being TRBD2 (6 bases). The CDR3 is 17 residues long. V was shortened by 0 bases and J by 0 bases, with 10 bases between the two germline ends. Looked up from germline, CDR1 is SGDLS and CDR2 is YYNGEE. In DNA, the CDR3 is TGTGCCAGCAGCGTAGCGGGGGACCCCTCTGGGGCCAACGTCCTGACTTTC. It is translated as CASSVAGDPSGANVLTF.

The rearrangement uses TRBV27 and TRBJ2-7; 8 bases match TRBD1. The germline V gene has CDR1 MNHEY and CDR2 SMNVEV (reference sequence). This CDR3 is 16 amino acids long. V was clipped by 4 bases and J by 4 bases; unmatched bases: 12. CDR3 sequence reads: CASSSPRQGPGYEQYF. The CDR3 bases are TGTGCCAGCAGTTCTCCTCGACAGGGGCCCGGGTACGAGCAGTACTTC.

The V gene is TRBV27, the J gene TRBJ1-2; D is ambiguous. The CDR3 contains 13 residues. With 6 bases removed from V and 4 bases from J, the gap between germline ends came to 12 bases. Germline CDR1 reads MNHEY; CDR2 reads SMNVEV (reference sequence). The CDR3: CASREGWAYGYTF. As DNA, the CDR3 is TGTGCCAGCAGAGAAGGGTGGGCCTATGGCTACACCTTC.

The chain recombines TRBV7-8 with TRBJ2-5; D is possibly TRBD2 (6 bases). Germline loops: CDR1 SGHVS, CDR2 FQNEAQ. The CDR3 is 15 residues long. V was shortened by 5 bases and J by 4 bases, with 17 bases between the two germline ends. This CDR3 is CASSPRAGIGETQYF. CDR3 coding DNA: TGTGCCAGCAGCCCCAGGGCGGGAATTGGAGAGACCCAGTACTTC. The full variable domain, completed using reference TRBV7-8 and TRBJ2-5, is GAGVSQSPRYKVAKRGQDVALRCDPISGHVSLFWYQQALGQGPEFLTYFQNEAQLDKSGLPSDRFFAERPEGSVSTLKIQRTQQEDSAVYLCASSPRAGIGETQYFGPGTRLLVL.

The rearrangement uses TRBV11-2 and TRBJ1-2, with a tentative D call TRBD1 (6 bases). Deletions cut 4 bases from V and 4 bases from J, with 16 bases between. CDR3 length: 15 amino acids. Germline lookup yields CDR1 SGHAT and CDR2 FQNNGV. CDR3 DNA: TGTGCCAGCAGCTATGGGGATGGGGGCCTCTATGGCTACACCTTC. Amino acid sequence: CASSYGDGGLYGYTF.